A single sample gave rise to the 15 T cell receptor beta chains below, sequenced in a study of cytomegalovirus exposure and HLA in healthy donors (dated by TCRdb to the late 2010s). The method behind the library was the immunoSEQ multiplex PCR assay. The multiplex PCR relied on a mix of 60 forward primers for TCR Vbeta segments and 13 reverse primers for TCR Jbeta segments. Here the immuneACCESS table is served through TCRdb, limited to in-frame sequences with V and J called. Missing clones are a known gap in these copies; in checked studies unresolved V genes cover under half, and the rest lacks a known reason. The sample table records 73,000 or so clones; about 69% of these occur just once. The ten largest clones take up 16% of the sample. The sample taken for sequencing was PBMCs. Receptor source: a woman aged 40-49 years in good health and CMV-seropositive.

The J gene is TRBJ1-2, the V gene TRBV4-1; D uncertain. Germline V gene sequence: CDR1 MGHRA, CDR2 YSYEKL. Trimming pared 0 bases from V and 8 bases from J, leaving 7 bases between. This CDR3 has 12 residues. CDR3 nucleotide sequence: TGCGCCAGCAGCCAAGATCTACGCGGCTACACCTTC. Amino acids: CASSQDLRGYTF.

V gene TRBV2 combines with J gene TRBJ1-1, with TRBD1 as a possible D gene (6 bases). V was cut by 4 bases and J by 10 bases, with 19 bases left in between. The CDR3 runs 14 residues. Germline CDR1 SNHLY, CDR2 FYNNEI. The DNA of the CDR3 is TGTGCCAGCAGTGTCGCCTCTTCAGGGGTTGCAGCTTTCTTT. Translated: CASSVASSGVAAFF.

V gene TRBV10-3 combines with J gene TRBJ2-7; 10 bases are shared with TRBD1. Germline CDR1 is ENHRY and CDR2 is SYGVKD. J was trimmed by 6 bases and V by 6 bases; bases with no gene match: 5. The CDR3 has 13 residues. CDR3 loop: CAIRRGQGTEQYF. CDR3 DNA sequence: TGTGCCATCAGGAGGGGACAGGGGACCGAGCAGTACTTC.

CDR3 protein: CASSYTDSFNQPQHF. The CDR3 nucleotides read TGTGCCAGCAGCTACACGGACAGTTTCAATCAGCCCCAGCATTTT. The chain couples TRBV7-2 to TRBJ1-5, with D possibly TRBD1 on 6 matching bases. V lost 4 bases and J lost 3, with 13 bases in between. The CDR3 loop spans 15 amino acids. The V gene's germline CDR1 is SGHTA and CDR2 FQGNSA. Complete variable domain (other parts from reference TRBV7-2 and TRBJ1-5): GAGVSQSPSNKVTEKGKDVELRCDPISGHTALYWYRQSLGQGLEFLIYFQGNSAPDKSGLPSDRFSAERTGGSVSTLTIQRTQQEDSAVYLCASSYTDSFNQPQHFGDGTRLSIL.

V gene TRBV27 combines with J gene TRBJ2-7; TRBD2 agrees at 11 bases. V trimming: 6 bases; J trimming: 3 bases; junction bases outside the gene matches: 13. The CDR3 sequence is 17 residues long. CDR1 MNHEY and CDR2 SMNVEV come from the germline V gene (reference sequence). CDR3 region: CASSTVAGLAGSYEQYF. CDR3 bases: TGTGCCAGCAGCACCGTTGCTGGACTAGCGGGCAGCTACGAGCAGTACTTC.

The chain couples TRBV2 to TRBJ1-5; D remains unclear. From germline, CDR1 is SNHLY and CDR2 FYNNEI. This CDR3 contains 15 residues. Trimming shortened V by 8 bases and J by 2 bases, and 16 bases separated the two germline ends. CDR3 protein: CASGAENSRNQPQHF. The CDR3 DNA follows: TGTGCCAGCGGAGCAGAAAACTCGCGCAATCAGCCCCAGCATTTT.

This chain uses TRBV20-1 with TRBJ1-2; no reliable D call. CDR1 and CDR2 (germline): DFQATT, SNEGSKA (reference sequence). Trimming took 4 bases from V and 8 from J, leaving 11 bases between them. The CDR3 sequence is 11 residues long. CDR3 amino acids: CSATGLGGYTF. DNA of the CDR3: TGCAGTGCTACAGGCTTAGGAGGCTACACCTTC.

The chain carries TRBV28 and TRBJ1-5, with 7 nucleotides matching TRBD1. V lost 8 bases and J lost 6; bases outside the gene matches: 13. The CDR3 spans 15 residues. Per germline, CDR1 MDHEN and CDR2 SYDVKM. The CDR3 DNA reads TGTGCCAGCCCTATCGCCCCCAAGGGGGCTCAGCCCCAGCATTTT. Its protein product is CASPIAPKGAQPQHF.

V and J are TRBV4-1 and TRBJ2-7; D remains ambiguous. This CDR3 has 14 residues. V dropped 0 bases and J dropped 9 bases, with 15 bases sitting between them. CDR1 MGHRA and CDR2 YSYEKL come from the germline V gene. CDR3 protein: CASSQEVLRSRQYF. The CDR3, as DNA: TGCGCCAGCAGCCAAGAGGTCCTGCGGTCGCGGCAGTACTTC.

The V and J genes are TRBV28 and TRBJ2-1; D is possibly TRBD2 (6 bases). CDR1 and CDR2 from the germline V gene are MDHEN and SYDVKM. The V gene lost 7 bases and the J gene lost 7 bases, with 20 bases spanning the gap. The CDR3 totals 15 residues. CDR3 loop: CASKTPLGGRNEQFF. The CDR3 nucleotides read TGTGCCAGCAAAACACCACTGGGGGGTCGGAATGAGCAGTTCTTC.

Only one count was recorded for this clone. The chain employs TRBV2 and TRBJ2-1; D perhaps matches TRBD1 (6 bases). There are 15 residues in the CDR3. The V end lost 2 bases, the J end lost 7 bases, and 15 bases lay between the germline ends. Germline V gene data show CDR1 as SNHLY and CDR2 as FYNNEI. Here the CDR3 DNA reads TGTGCCAGCAGTGAAATAAGCCAGGGGTGGAATGAGCAGTTCTTC. Residues: CASSEISQGWNEQFF.

The gene calls are TRBV7-9 and TRBJ2-7; 8 positions agree with TRBD1. Trimming cost V 5 bases and J 2 bases; bases outside gene matches: 2. There are 13 residues in the CDR3. CDR1 and CDR2 (germline): SEHNR, FQNEAQ (reference sequence). The CDR3 is CASSDRGPYEQYF. The CDR3 DNA is TGTGCCAGCAGCGACAGGGGCCCCTACGAGCAGTACTTC. The full variable domain, completed using reference TRBV7-9 and TRBJ2-7, is DTGVSQNPRHKITKRGQNVTFRCDPISEHNRLYWYRQTLGQGPEFLTYFQNEAQLEKSRLLSDRFSAERPKGSFSTLEIQRTEQGDSAMYLCASSDRGPYEQYFGPGTRLTVT.

This clone has more than one count but fewer than ten. The chain couples TRBV28 to TRBJ1-5, with D possibly matching TRBD1 (6 bases). This CDR3 has 14 amino acids. Looked up from germline, CDR1 is MDHEN and CDR2 is SYDVKM. The V and J ends lost 6 bases and 4 bases respectively, with 13 bases between them. CDR3 residues: CASSARGGNQPQHF. Written as DNA, the CDR3 is TGTGCCAGCAGCGCGAGAGGGGGTAATCAGCCCCAGCATTTT.

The gene calls are TRBV28 and TRBJ2-5; TRBD2 is a possible D gene (5 bases). CDR3 size: 17 residues. The V gene lost 6 bases and the J gene lost 2 bases, with 22 bases spanning the gap. Germline CDR1 reads MDHEN; CDR2 reads SYDVKM. The CDR3 coding sequence is TGTGCCAGCAGCTTTCTCTCTGTGGGAGATCGTCAAGAGACCCAGTACTTC. As protein: CASSFLSVGDRQETQYF.

V and J are TRBV19 and TRBJ2-7; 10 bases align to TRBD1. V gave up 6 bases and J gave up 2 bases; unmatched junction bases: 7. The CDR3 consists of 15 residues. Germline V CDR1 and CDR2: LNHDA, SQIVND (reference sequence). CDR3 protein: CASRGNGQGAYEQYF. The CDR3 coding sequence is TGTGCCAGTAGGGGAAACGGACAGGGGGCCTACGAGCAGTACTTC.